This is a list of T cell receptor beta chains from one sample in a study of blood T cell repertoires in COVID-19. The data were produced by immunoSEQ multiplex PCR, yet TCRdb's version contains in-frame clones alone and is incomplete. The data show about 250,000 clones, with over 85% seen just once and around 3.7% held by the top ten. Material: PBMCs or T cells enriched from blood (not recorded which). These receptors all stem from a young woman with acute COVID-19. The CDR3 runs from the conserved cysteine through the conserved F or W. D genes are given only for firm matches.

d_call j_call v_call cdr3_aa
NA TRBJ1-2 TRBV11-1 CASSLKNSYGYTF
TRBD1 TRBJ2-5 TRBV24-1 CATSDSRQGKLETQYF
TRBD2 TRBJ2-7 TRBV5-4 CASSRGTSGYEQYF
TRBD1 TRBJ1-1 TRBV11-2 CASSLGLGTGMNTEAFF
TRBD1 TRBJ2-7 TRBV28 CASSRDRESSYEQYF
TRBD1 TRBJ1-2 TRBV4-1 CASSQVDREPNYGYTF
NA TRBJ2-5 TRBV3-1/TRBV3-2 CASSGGYQETQYF
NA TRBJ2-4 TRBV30 CAWKASPSNIQYF
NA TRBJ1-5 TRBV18 CASSLTGNQPQHF
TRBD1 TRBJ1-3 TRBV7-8 CASSLFPPGQGRGNTIYF
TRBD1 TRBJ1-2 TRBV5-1 CASRPRQGIDYGYTF
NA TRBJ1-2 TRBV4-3 CASSQEVIWDTGTYGYTF
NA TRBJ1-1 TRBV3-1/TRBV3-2 CASSQDRGRHTEAFF
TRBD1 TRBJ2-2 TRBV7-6 CASSRTTGVTGELFF
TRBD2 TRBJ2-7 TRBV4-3 CASSQDLSSGANSYEQYF
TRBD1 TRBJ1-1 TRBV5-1 CASSLNQGDTEAFF
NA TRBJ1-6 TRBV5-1 CASRDTNSPLHF
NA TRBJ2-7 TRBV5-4 CASSLVVGDYEQYF
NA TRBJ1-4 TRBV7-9 CASSSTRGGVEKLFF
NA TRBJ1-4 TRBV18 CASSISGSGNEKLFF
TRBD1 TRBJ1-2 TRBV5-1 CASSTGTGGYGYTF
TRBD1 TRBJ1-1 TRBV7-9 CASSAWDRGTTEAFF
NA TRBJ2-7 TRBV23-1 CASSHPTPSVHEQYF
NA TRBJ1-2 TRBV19 CASIGGPNYGYTF
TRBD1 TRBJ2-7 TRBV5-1 CASSLARTGLPKEQYF
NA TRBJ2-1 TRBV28 CASSNLGGYNEQFF
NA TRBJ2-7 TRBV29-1 CSVEGQTYEQYF
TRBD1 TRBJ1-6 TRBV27 CASSSNRGQGSLHF
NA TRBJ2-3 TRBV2 CASSELWGGTDTQYF
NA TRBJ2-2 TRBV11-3 CASSKGLGRDTGELFF
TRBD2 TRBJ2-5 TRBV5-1 CASSTSPGGGGYQETQYF